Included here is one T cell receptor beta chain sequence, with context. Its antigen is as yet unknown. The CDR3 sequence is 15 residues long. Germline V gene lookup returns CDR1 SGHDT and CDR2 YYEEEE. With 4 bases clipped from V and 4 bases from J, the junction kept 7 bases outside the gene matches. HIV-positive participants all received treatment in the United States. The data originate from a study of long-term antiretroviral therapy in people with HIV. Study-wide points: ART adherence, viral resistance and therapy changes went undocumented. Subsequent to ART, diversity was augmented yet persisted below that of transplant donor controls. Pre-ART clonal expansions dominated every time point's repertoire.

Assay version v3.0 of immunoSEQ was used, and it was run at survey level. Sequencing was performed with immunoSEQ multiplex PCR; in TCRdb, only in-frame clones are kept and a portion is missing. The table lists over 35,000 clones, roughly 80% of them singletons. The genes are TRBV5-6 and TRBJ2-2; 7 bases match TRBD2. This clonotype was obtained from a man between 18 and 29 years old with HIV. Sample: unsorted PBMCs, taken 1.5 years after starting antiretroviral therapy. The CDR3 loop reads CASSRSGGSTGELFF. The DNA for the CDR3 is TGTGCCAGCAGCCGATCGGGGGGTTCCACCGGGGAGCTGTTTTTT.